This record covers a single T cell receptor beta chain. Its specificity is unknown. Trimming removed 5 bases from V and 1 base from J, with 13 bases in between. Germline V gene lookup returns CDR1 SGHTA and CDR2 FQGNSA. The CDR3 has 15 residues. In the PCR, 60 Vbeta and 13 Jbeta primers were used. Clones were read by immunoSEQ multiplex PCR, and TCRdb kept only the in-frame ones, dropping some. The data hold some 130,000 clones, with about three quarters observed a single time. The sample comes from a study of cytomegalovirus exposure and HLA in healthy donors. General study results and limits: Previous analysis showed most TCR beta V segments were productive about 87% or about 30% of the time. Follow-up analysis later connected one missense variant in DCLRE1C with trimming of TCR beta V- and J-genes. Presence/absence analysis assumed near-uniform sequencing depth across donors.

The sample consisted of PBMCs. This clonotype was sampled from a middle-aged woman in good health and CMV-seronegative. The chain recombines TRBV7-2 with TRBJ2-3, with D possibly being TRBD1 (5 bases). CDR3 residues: CASSEQGIGTDTQYF. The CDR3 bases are TGTGCCAGCAGCGAGCAGGGTATTGGCACAGATACGCAGTATTTT.